This TCR beta chain was profiled in a study of shared T cell receptors in the human thymus. Only in-frame clones appear in the TCRdb table, and some are missing; sequencing was by immunoSEQ multiplex PCR. The data contain 540,000 or so clones, 75% to 85% of them singletons. This CDR3 has 18 amino acids. Germline V CDR1 and CDR2: MGHRA, YSYEKL. Trimming cost V 0 bases and J 4 bases; bases outside gene matches: 9. The sample also formed part of further work on human thymus T cells. As that study records: Thymic resections from corrective heart surgery supplied the tissue.

The rearrangement links TRBV4-1 to TRBJ2-5, with TRBD2 matching 12 bases. The sequence was collected from a boy in the first two years of life with a congenital heart defect. Specimen: thymocytes. CDR3 nucleotide sequence: TGCGCCAGCAGCCAAGATTTGCTAGCGGGAGGGCCGGGAGAGACCCAGTACTTC. This codes for CASSQDLLAGGPGETQYF.